Included here is one TCR beta chain sequence, with context. V was pared by 0 bases and J by 8 bases, with 10 bases between. This CDR3 is 13 amino acids long. In germline, CDR1 is MNHEY, CDR2 SMNVEV (reference sequence). Repertoires were generated with immunoSEQ multiplex PCR, while TCRdb's copy carries only in-frame clones and drops some. This table has 350,000 to 450,000 clones, more than 75% appearing once. Documented treatment: some 20 received Ad26.COV2.S at low or high dose, single or two shots; about 5 received placebo; per-sample allocation not given. The samples date from day 63 after the first vaccine or placebo injection. Within Boston, the person who donated was an adult of 18-55 years. This entry belongs to a study of Ad26.COV2.S vaccination and SARS-CoV-2 variants. About the research overall: Ad26.COV2.S arm of COV1001 included the donor. Ad26.COV2.S given intramuscularly, once or twice 56 days apart.

This TCR was recovered from a person between 18 and 59 years old who received the Ad26.COV2.S COVID-19 vaccine or a placebo. The chain combines TRBV27 with TRBJ1-1, with no clear D. Here the sequenced sample was peripheral blood, taken in a trial of Ad26.COV2.S vaccine versus placebo. The CDR3 DNA sequence: TGTGCCAGCAGTTTATCGACTTCCTTCGAAGCTTTCTTT. Translated, it gives CASSLSTSFEAFF.